These T cell receptor beta chains were read from a single sample in a study of cytomegalovirus exposure and HLA in healthy donors. TCRdb keeps only in-frame clones here, not all; method: immunoSEQ multiplex PCR. The data show about 19,000 clones, roughly 80% seen once. Source material: PBMCs. The receptor set was obtained from a human donor in good health. Both conserved end residues are part of each CDR3. The D gene is left open where the match is weak. Size is omitted from some rows. Given values are once, few, many or a class for expanded clones.

D gene	V gene	clone size	J gene	CDR3 DNA	CDR3 protein
-	TRBV7-6	-	TRBJ2-7	TGTGCCAGCAGCCCCCGTAGCGGATACTCCTACGAGCAGTACTTC	CASSPRSGYSYEQYF
-	TRBV2	-	TRBJ1-1	TGTGCCAGCAGTGAAGCGGGAGAGCTGAACACTGAAGCTTTCTTT	CASSEAGELNTEAFF
-	TRBV14	-	TRBJ1-1	TGTGCCAGCACCCACCAGGGGACCACTGAAGCTTTCTTT	CASTHQGTTEAFF
TRBD2	TRBV30	-	TRBJ2-2	TGTGCCAGTAGCGGGAGAGGCGACACCGGGGAGCTGTTTTTT	CASSGRGDTGELFF
TRBD1	TRBV5-8	-	TRBJ1-2	TGTGCCAGCAGCCGCGACAGGGGAATCGGCTACACCTTC	CASSRDRGIGYTF
TRBD2	TRBV18	once	TRBJ2-7	TGTGCCAGCTCAGCAAAACTAGCGGGGAGTACCTACGAGCAGTACTTC	CASSAKLAGSTYEQYF
-	TRBV5-4	once	TRBJ2-5	TGTGCCAGCAGCTTTAAAGGAGTGTCCCAAGAGACCCAGTACTTC	CASSFKGVSQETQYF
-	TRBV11-2	-	TRBJ1-1	TGTGCCAGCAGCTTCCAGACTACGATGAACACTGAAGCTTTCTTT	CASSFQTTMNTEAFF
-	TRBV29-1	-	TRBJ2-7	TGCAGCGTTCGGGCAGGGGTTCATTACGAGCAGTACTTC	CSVRAGVHYEQYF
-	TRBV21-1	-	TRBJ2-5	TGTGCCAGCACCGTTCTAGCGCCGTACCAAGAGACCCAGTACTTC	CASTVLAPYQETQYF
TRBD2	TRBV19	-	TRBJ2-7	TGTGCCAGTAGTATTCAGGGACTAGCGGGTTTACCCAAGTACTTC	CASSIQGLAGLPKYF
-	TRBV6-1	-	TRBJ2-7	TGTGCCAGCCAGAGACAGTTCTACGAGCAGTACTTC	CASQRQFYEQYF
TRBD1	TRBV18	-	TRBJ2-5	TGTGCCAGCTCACCACCGGCTGGTAGCAGGGGGCGCCGAGAGACCCAGTACTTC	CASSPPAGSRGRRETQYF
-	TRBV5-1	-	TRBJ1-6	TGCGCCAGCAGCAAGACCACGGGGTATTTGGATTCACCCCTCCACTTT	CASSKTTGYLDSPLHF
-	TRBV19	-	TRBJ1-2	TGTGCCAGTAGTATAATGGACAGCGATAACTATGGCTACACCTTC	CASSIMDSDNYGYTF